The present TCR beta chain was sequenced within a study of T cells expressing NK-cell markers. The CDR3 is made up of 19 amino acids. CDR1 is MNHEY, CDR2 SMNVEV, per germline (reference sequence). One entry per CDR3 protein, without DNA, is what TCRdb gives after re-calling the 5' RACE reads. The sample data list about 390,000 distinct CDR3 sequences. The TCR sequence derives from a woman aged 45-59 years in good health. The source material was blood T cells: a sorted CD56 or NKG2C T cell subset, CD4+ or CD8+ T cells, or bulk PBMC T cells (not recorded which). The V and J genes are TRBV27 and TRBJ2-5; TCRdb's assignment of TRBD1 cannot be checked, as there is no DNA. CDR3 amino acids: CASSLFGGGTGGYQETQYF.